A selection of T cell receptor beta chains follows, all from one sample in a study of T cell changes during pregnancy in multiple sclerosis. TCRdb's copy holds only in-frame clones and misses some; the assay was immunoSEQ multiplex PCR. The table lists 85,000 to 90,000 clones, 94% of them singletons, with roughly 1.7% in the top ten. The sample here was peripheral blood, taken after pregnancy. The origin of the receptors is a female donor in good health, enrolled as a control in a pregnancy study. Each CDR3 is given with its conserved first and last residue.

J gene,V gene,CDR3 protein
TRBJ2-5,TRBV28,CASSLPQGAEYF
TRBJ1-2,TRBV7-2,CASSLVGQLGYTF
TRBJ1-1,TRBV4-1,CASSQGDRGPNTEAFF
TRBJ2-2,TRBV5-6,CASSPSDTGELFF
TRBJ2-2,TRBV6-1,CASSALAGGSTGELFF
TRBJ2-2,TRBV5-1,CASTEQGARGTGELFF
TRBJ2-7,TRBV18,CASSPPGVPYEQYF
TRBJ2-5,TRBV29-1,CSVVGAGGTGETQYF
TRBJ1-4,TRBV4-1,CASSQGDSNEKLFF
TRBJ1-1,TRBV2,CASSTQGVDTEAFF
TRBJ2-1,TRBV27,CASSLSGTGYNEQFF
TRBJ1-2,TRBV11-2,CASSLGQGGYTF
TRBJ2-5,TRBV5-8,CASSWGLAAYQETQYF
TRBJ1-2,TRBV5-4,CASSFGQGEGYGYTF
TRBJ2-7,TRBV2,CASSGTSGREAYEQYF
TRBJ2-1,TRBV5-4,CASSSNPREGYEQFF
TRBJ2-3,TRBV11-2,CASSAPLTRNTDTQYF
TRBJ2-7,TRBV18,CASSLERIEQYF
TRBJ1-5,TRBV6-1,CASSESRGKPQHF
TRBJ2-7,TRBV30,CAWSVAMVQYF
TRBJ2-7,TRBV19,CASSRALNSEQYF
TRBJ2-7,TRBV2,CASSLSYEQYF
TRBJ2-3,TRBV28,CASSSPSDRGRDTQYF
TRBJ1-3,TRBV6-5,CASSYSISVSGNTIYF
TRBJ1-2,TRBV5-1,CASSLEGIYDYTF
TRBJ2-7,TRBV6-1,CASMLAGLAYEQYF
TRBJ2-2,TRBV19,CASSISQTRGGELFF
TRBJ1-5,TRBV6-1,CASRLDVGAIQPQHF
TRBJ2-2,TRBV5-6,CASRSQGGTGELFF
TRBJ2-1,TRBV10-3,CAISRTNNEQFF
TRBJ2-7,TRBV7-6,CASSLGPSYEQYF
TRBJ2-2,TRBV2,CASSVMGELFF
TRBJ2-7,TRBV5-1,CASSRTGSSYEQYF
TRBJ2-4,TRBV2,CASSESSGRLLQYF
TRBJ2-1,TRBV9,CASSVGGNSGYNEQFF